This TCR beta chain was documented in a study of T cell responses to AZD1222 COVID-19 vaccine. The study, taken as a whole, reports: Clonal diversity was possibly underestimated, and white British individuals and females predominated among donors.

V was clipped by 6 bases and J by 0 bases, with 13 bases between them. Germline CDR1 MNHEY, CDR2 SVGAGI. CDR3 length equals 15 residues. Measured with immunoSEQ multiplex PCR; TCRdb has only the in-frame clones, and not every one. The sample contains 98,000 or so clones, roughly 93% of which appear only once. As concerns this clone: Its cognate antigen is unknown.

This sequence was found in an adult in good health. Sequenced here: peripheral blood, sampled on day 0 of AZD1222 vaccination. The chain joins TRBV6-5 to TRBJ2-3; the D gene is possibly TRBD2 (5 bases). CDR3 region: CASRVAGVSTDTQYF. The CDR3 DNA reads TGTGCCAGCAGGGTAGCCGGGGTTAGCACAGATACGCAGTATTTT.